The 30 T cell receptor beta chains reported below all come from one sample, sequenced in a study of cytomegalovirus exposure and HLA in healthy donors. Primers for the PCR totalled 60 Vbeta and 13 Jbeta. Libraries were prepared by immunoSEQ multiplex PCR; TCRdb keeps only in-frame clonotypes and omits some of them. The data hold some 120,000 clones, with 50% to 70% observed a single time. The material sequenced was PBMCs. These receptors came from a woman between 40 and 50 years old in good health and CMV-seropositive.

The rearrangement joins TRBV5-1 to TRBJ2-7, with TRBD1 as a possible D gene (5 bases). V was cut by 0 bases and J by 2 bases, with 9 bases left in between. The CDR3 sequence is 14 residues long. Germline V CDR1 and CDR2: SGHRS, YFSETQ. The CDR3 sequence: CASSLGQPPYEQYF. The CDR3 DNA reads TGCGCCAGCAGCTTGGGACAGCCTCCCTACGAGCAGTACTTC.

The chain joins TRBV7-9 to TRBJ1-1; D is undetermined. The CDR3 is 13 residues long. Germline CDR1 SEHNR, CDR2 FQNEAQ (reference sequence). V was clipped by 2 bases and J by 1 base, with 5 bases between them. The CDR3 DNA reads TGTGCCAGCAGCTTACAGGAGAACACTGAAGCTTTCTTT. This codes for CASSLQENTEAFF.

The genes are TRBV7-9 and TRBJ1-2; 7 bases agree with TRBD1. The CDR3 contains 14 residues. Per germline, CDR1 SEHNR and CDR2 FQNEAQ (reference sequence). Losses at the gene ends were 5 bases for V and 6 bases for J; bases not matched to a gene: 9. CDR3 protein: CASSPSGQRNGYTF. CDR3 DNA: TGTGCCAGCAGCCCCTCGGGACAGAGAAATGGCTACACCTTC.

Comment on this clone: The same CDR3 is also encoded by other DNA sequences in this sample. J is TRBJ2-7 and V is TRBV25-1; 9 nucleotides agree with TRBD2. The CDR3 covers 14 residues. V lost 3 bases, J lost 10 bases, and 10 bases stayed unmatched. Germline CDR1 reads MGHDK; CDR2 reads SYGVNS. The CDR3 sequence: CASSEAGGPLEQYF. The CDR3 DNA reads as TGTGCCAGCAGTGAGGCGGGAGGGCCCTTGGAACAGTACTTC.

This clone was seen a handful of times. Other nucleotide sequences in the sample specify the same CDR3. The rearrangement joins TRBV2 to TRBJ2-7, with D tentatively TRBD2 (5 bases). Germline V gives CDR1 SNHLY, CDR2 FYNNEI. The CDR3 extends over 14 amino acids. Trimming left V 4 bases short and J 2 bases short, with 12 bases between. The CDR3 is CASSVERTPYEQYF. DNA for the CDR3: TGTGCCAGCAGTGTTGAGCGGACCCCCTACGAGCAGTACTTC.

The rearrangement joins TRBV7-9 to TRBJ2-5; 7 bases are a match to TRBD2. Matching the DNA end better, TRBJ2-7 makes the J call doubtful. This CDR3 region has 16 residues. Germline values: CDR1 SEHNR, CDR2 FQNEAQ (reference sequence). CDR3 amino acids: CASSLGGGAFSYEQYF. The CDR3 DNA is TGTGCCAGCAGCTTAGGGGGGGGAGCCTTTTCCTACGAGCAGTACTTC.

The rearrangement links TRBV6-1 to TRBJ2-3; the match to TRBD2 covers 11 bases. The CDR3 runs 13 residues. With 11 bases clipped from V and 3 bases from J, the junction kept 4 bases outside the gene matches. CDR1 is MNHNS, CDR2 SASEGT, per germline. The CDR3 coding sequence is TGTGCCTTAGCGGGAGGGTTGACAGATACGCAGTATTTT. Amino acid sequence: CALAGGLTDTQYF.

A few counts support this clone. The chain uses TRBV11-1 and TRBJ2-1; TRBD2 aligns across 13 bases. V lost 10 bases, J lost 2 bases, and 11 bases stayed unmatched. Germline V CDR1 and CDR2: SGHAT, FQDESV (reference sequence). The CDR3 spans 17 residues. CDR3 sequence reads: CATSGTSGISAYNEQFF. The CDR3 bases are TGTGCCACCTCCGGGACTAGCGGGATCTCTGCCTACAATGAGCAGTTCTTC.

The chain couples TRBV15 to TRBJ2-1, with 10 bases lining up with TRBD2. With V trimmed by 0 bases and J by 6 bases, 11 bases remained unmatched. Germline values: CDR1 LNHNV, CDR2 YYDKDF (reference sequence). There are 18 residues in the CDR3. CDR3 DNA sequence: TGTGCCACCAGCAGAGATCCTCCGACTAGCGGGTGGGGCAATGAGCAGTTCTTC. It encodes CATSRDPPTSGWGNEQFF.

This chain uses TRBV7-9 with TRBJ1-1, with a possible D match to TRBD1 (5 bases). Between the trimmed V and J ends, which lost 1 base and 0 bases, there was a span of 9 bases. The CDR3 covers 15 residues. CDR1 is SEHNR, CDR2 FQNEAQ, per germline (reference sequence). CDR3 sequence (DNA): TGTGCCAGCAGCTTAGGCCGGGGGATGAACACTGAAGCTTTCTTT. Translated: CASSLGRGMNTEAFF.

The V gene is TRBV7-6, the J gene TRBJ2-1, with D maybe TRBD2 (5 bases). V was trimmed by 3 bases and J by 3 bases, leaving 12 bases between them. The CDR3 contains 15 residues. From germline, CDR1 is SGHVS and CDR2 FNYEAQ. CDR3 sequence (DNA): TGTGCCAGCAGCTTCGGAAGCGGAGACTACAATGAGCAGTTCTTC. Encoded protein: CASSFGSGDYNEQFF.

The chain uses TRBV11-2 and TRBJ2-1; 9 positions agree with TRBD2. CDR3 length: 18 residues. Germline CDR1 SGHAT, CDR2 FQNNGV. J was trimmed by 5 bases and V by 3 bases; bases with no gene match: 14. CDR3 sequence (DNA): TGTGCCAGCAGCTTTCGCGGGGGGGCGGGAGGCGACCACAATGAGCAGTTCTTC. Protein: CASSFRGGAGGDHNEQFF.

This chain uses TRBV27 with TRBJ2-2, with D hard to call. Germline V gene lookup returns CDR1 MNHEY and CDR2 SMNVEV (reference sequence). With 5 bases removed from V and 7 bases from J, the gap between germline ends came to 11 bases. The CDR3 spans 13 residues. CDR3 sequence (DNA): TGTGCCAGCAGTGCCCCGTCAGTCGGGGAGCTGTTTTTT. As protein: CASSAPSVGELFF.

V gene TRBV7-8 combines with J gene TRBJ2-5; D perhaps matches TRBD2 (6 bases). Gene TRBJ2-7 matches the end of the DNA better, so the J call may be wrong. This CDR3 comprises 12 residues. Germline CDR1 is SGHVS and CDR2 is FQNEAQ. The CDR3: CASSLWGDEQYF. CDR3 bases: TGTGCCAGCAGCTTATGGGGGGACGAGCAGTACTTC.

The chain joins TRBV12-5 to TRBJ2-1; TRBD1 aligns across 10 bases. Unmatched junction bases numbered 17, after V lost 5 bases and J lost 10 bases. Germline V CDR1 and CDR2: LGHNT, FRNRAP. This CDR3 comprises 17 residues. In nucleotides, the CDR3 is TGTGCTAGTGGTACAGACAACCGGGACAGGGGTCCATTCGAGCAGTTCTTC. The encoded protein is CASGTDNRDRGPFEQFF.

J is TRBJ1-2 and V is TRBV10-3; D unclear. Per germline, CDR1 ENHRY and CDR2 SYGVKD. The CDR3 length is 14 residues. Trimming removed 6 bases from V and 0 bases from J, with 11 bases in between. CDR3 amino acids: CAIRGEVANYGYTF. DNA for the CDR3: TGTGCCATCAGGGGAGAGGTTGCTAACTATGGCTACACCTTC.

The chain joins TRBV7-2 to TRBJ2-3, with TRBD2 identical over 10 bases. The CDR3 runs to 16 residues. CDR1 is SGHTA and CDR2 is FQGNSA in the germline V gene. Unmatched junction bases numbered 9, after V lost 5 bases and J lost 4 bases. CDR3 sequence reads: CASSTIVAGGPDTQYF. The DNA for the CDR3 is TGTGCCAGCAGCACAATCGTAGCGGGAGGCCCAGATACGCAGTATTTT. Full variable domain (rest looked up from reference TRBV7-2 and TRBJ2-3): GAGVSQSPSNKVTEKGKDVELRCDPISGHTALYWYRQSLGQGLEFLIYFQGNSAPDKSGLPSDRFSAERTGGSVSTLTIQRTQQEDSAVYLCASSTIVAGGPDTQYFGPGTRLTVL.

This chain links TRBV6-5 with TRBJ2-3; no clear D gene. Germline CDR1 MNHEY, CDR2 SVGAGI. This CDR3 spans 12 amino acids. Between the trimmed V and J ends, which lost 8 bases and 6 bases, there was a span of 12 bases. CDR3 nucleotide sequence: TGTGCCAGCGGTGATACTCGGGATACGCAGTATTTT. Translation gives CASGDTRDTQYF.

This clone has a handful of counts. The genes are TRBV19 and TRBJ1-5, with 7 bases aligning to TRBD1. The CDR3 sequence is 16 residues long. J lost 3 bases, V lost 4 bases, and 9 bases had no gene match. Looked up from germline, CDR1 is LNHDA and CDR2 is SQIVND (reference sequence). CDR3 region: CASSTTGDRYNQPQHF. Here the CDR3 DNA reads TGTGCCAGTAGTACCACAGGGGATCGGTACAATCAGCCCCAGCATTTT.

The chain employs TRBV18 and TRBJ1-4; a possible D gene is TRBD1 (5 bases). The CDR3 has 16 amino acids. The germline V and J ends were trimmed by 2 bases and 3 bases, with 13 bases remaining between them. CDR1 is KGHSH and CDR2 is LQKENI in the germline V gene. CDR3 sequence: CASSPWTRGANEKLFF. In DNA, the CDR3 is TGTGCCAGCTCACCATGGACACGGGGGGCTAATGAAAAACTGTTTTTT. The full variable domain, with the rest looked up from reference TRBV18 and TRBJ1-4, is NAGVMQNPRHLVRRRGQEARLRCSPMKGHSHVYWYRQLPEEGLKFMVYLQKENIIDESGMPKERFSAEFPKEGPSILRIQQVVRGDSAAYFCASSPWTRGANEKLFFGSGTQLSVL.

J is TRBJ2-1 and V is TRBV6-1; D might be TRBD2 (5 bases). Germline loops: CDR1 MNHNS, CDR2 SASEGT. The CDR3 spans 15 residues. V was pared by 4 bases and J by 5 bases, with 15 bases between. The chain's CDR3 is CASSGTSKFNNEQFF. For the CDR3, the DNA is TGTGCCAGCAGTGGAACTAGTAAATTCAACAATGAGCAGTTCTTC.

The rearrangement links TRBV28 to TRBJ2-3; D ambiguous. Germline V lookup: CDR1 MDHEN, CDR2 SYDVKM. The CDR3 is made up of 14 amino acids. Trimming pared 6 bases from V and 2 bases from J, leaving 12 bases between. DNA of the CDR3: TGTGCCAGCAGGACCGCCGGAGTCACAGATACGCAGTATTTT. This codes for CASRTAGVTDTQYF.

The CDR3 here is CASSFQGLETQYF. DNA of the CDR3: TGTGCCAGCAGTTTTCAGGGTCTGGAGACCCAGTACTTC. J is TRBJ2-5 and V is TRBV28; D possibly corresponds to TRBD1 (5 bases). The CDR3 sequence is 13 residues long. Looked up from germline, CDR1 is MDHEN and CDR2 is SYDVKM. Trimming removed 3 bases at V and 5 bases at J, with 10 bases between.

The chain links TRBV6-1 to TRBJ1-2; the D gene is possibly TRBD1 (6 bases). Germline assignment: CDR1 MNHNS and CDR2 SASEGT. V was cut by 3 bases and J by 3 bases, with 11 bases left in between. The CDR3 has 14 residues. DNA of the CDR3: TGTGCCAGCAGTGACCAGGGGTTGTACTATGGCTACACCTTC. Amino acid sequence: CASSDQGLYYGYTF.

This clone turned up a few times. This chain connects TRBV19 to TRBJ1-1; D gene uncertain. The V and J ends lost 3 bases and 1 base respectively, with 9 bases between them. The germline gives CDR1 LNHDA, CDR2 SQIVND (reference sequence). The CDR3 spans 14 residues. The CDR3 protein is CASSIPAGNTEAFF. CDR3 bases: TGTGCCAGTAGTATTCCCGCAGGGAACACTGAAGCTTTCTTT.

This clone has only one observation. The CDR3 protein is CASATRGAEAFF. DNA of the CDR3: TGTGCTAGTGCCACTCGGGGGGCTGAAGCTTTCTTT. The chain recombines TRBV12-5 with TRBJ1-1, with D possibly TRBD1 on 5 matching bases. The CDR3 length is 12 residues. V lost 7 bases, J lost 6 bases, and 12 bases lay in between. Germline CDR1 and CDR2: LGHNT and FRNRAP.

J is TRBJ2-6 and V is TRBV19; the D gene is possibly TRBD1 (5 bases). Germline assignment: CDR1 LNHDA and CDR2 SQIVND (reference sequence). Deletions cut 5 bases from V and 0 bases from J, with 26 bases between. This CDR3 spans 21 amino acids. DNA for the CDR3: TGTGCCAGTAGTCTCGGCAGGATCCAGAATAAAAGGGGCTCTGGGGCCAACGTCCTGACTTTC. It codes for CASSLGRIQNKRGSGANVLTF.

This clone has only a few counts. This sequence joins TRBV4-2 and TRBJ2-1; TRBD2 matches at 10 bases. The V gene's germline CDR1 is LGHNA and CDR2 YNFKEQ. The CDR3 totals 16 residues. Losses at the gene ends were 2 bases for V and 0 bases for J; bases not matched to a gene: 1. This CDR3 reads CASSQLAGGSYNEQFF. The CDR3 coding sequence is TGTGCCAGCAGCCAATTAGCGGGAGGCTCCTACAATGAGCAGTTCTTC.

The V gene is TRBV29-1, the J gene TRBJ2-1, with 8 bases lining up with TRBD1. J gave up 9 bases and V 5 bases, and 6 bases lay outside the gene matches. The CDR3 is 12 residues long. Per the germline V gene, CDR1 is SQVTM and CDR2 is ANQGSEA. The DNA for the CDR3 is TGCAGCGTTAAACAGGGGGTTGGTGAGCAGTTCTTC. Translation: CSVKQGVGEQFF.

For the CDR3, the DNA is TGCGCCAGCAGTGAGAGGAACAGGGGGCTTGTCAATGAGCAGTTCTTC. Translation: CASSERNRGLVNEQFF. The gene calls are TRBV10-2 and TRBJ2-1; TRBD1 aligns across 9 bases. Germline lookup yields CDR1 WSHSY and CDR2 SAAADI. V was pared by 2 bases and J by 6 bases, with 8 bases of the junction left unmatched. The CDR3 is 16 amino acids.